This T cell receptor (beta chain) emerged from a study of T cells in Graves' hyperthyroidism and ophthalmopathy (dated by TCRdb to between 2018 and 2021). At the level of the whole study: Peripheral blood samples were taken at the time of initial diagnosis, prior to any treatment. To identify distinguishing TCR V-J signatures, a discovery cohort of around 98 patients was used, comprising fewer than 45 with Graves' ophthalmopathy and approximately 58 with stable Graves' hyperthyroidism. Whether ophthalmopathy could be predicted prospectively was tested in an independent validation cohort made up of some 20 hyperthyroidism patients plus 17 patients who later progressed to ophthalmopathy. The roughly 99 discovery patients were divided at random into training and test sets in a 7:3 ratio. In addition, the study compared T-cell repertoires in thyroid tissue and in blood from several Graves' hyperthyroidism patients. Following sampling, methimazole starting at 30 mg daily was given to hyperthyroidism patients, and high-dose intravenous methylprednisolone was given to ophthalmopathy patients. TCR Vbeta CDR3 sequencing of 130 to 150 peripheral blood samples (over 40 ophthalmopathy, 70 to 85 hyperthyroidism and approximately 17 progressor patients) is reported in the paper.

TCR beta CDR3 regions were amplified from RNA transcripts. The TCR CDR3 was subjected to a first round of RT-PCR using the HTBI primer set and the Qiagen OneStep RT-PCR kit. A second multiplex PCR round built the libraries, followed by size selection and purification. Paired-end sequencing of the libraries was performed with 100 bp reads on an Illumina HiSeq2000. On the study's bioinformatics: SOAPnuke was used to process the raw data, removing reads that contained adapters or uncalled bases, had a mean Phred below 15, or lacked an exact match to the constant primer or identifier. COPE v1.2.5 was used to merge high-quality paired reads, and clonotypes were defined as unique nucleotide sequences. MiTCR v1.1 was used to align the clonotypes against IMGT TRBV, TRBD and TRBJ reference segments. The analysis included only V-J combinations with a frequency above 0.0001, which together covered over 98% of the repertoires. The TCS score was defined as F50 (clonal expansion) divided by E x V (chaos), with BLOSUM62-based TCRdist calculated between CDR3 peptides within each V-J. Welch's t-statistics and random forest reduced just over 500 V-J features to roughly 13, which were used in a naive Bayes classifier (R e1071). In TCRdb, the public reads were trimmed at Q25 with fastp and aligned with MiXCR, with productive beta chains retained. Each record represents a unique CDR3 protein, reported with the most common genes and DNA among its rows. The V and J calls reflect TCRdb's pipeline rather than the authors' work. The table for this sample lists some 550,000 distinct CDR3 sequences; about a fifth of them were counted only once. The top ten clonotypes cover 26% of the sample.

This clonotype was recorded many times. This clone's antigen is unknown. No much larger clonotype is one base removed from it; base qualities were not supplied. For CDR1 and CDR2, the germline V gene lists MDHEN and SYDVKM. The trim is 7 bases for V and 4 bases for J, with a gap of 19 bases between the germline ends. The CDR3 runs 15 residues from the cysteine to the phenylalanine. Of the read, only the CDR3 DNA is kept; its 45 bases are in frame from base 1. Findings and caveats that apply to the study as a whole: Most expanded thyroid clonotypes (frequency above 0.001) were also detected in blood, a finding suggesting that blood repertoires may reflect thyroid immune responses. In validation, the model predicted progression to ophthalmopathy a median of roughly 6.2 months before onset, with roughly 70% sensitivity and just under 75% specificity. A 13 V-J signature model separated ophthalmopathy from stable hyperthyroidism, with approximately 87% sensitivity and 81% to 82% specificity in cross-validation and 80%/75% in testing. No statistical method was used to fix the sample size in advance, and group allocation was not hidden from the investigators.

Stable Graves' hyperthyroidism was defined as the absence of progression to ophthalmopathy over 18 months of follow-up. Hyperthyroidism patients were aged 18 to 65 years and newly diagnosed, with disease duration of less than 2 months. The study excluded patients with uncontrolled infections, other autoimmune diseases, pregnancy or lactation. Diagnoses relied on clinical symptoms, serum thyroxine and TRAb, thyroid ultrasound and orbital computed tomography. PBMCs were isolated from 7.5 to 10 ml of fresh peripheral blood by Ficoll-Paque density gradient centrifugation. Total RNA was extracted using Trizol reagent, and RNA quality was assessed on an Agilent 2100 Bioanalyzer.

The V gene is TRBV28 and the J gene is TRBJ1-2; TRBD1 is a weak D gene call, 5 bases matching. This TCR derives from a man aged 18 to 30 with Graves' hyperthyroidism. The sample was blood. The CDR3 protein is CASNPLPQGGYGYTF. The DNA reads TGTGCCAGCAACCCCCTCCCGCAGGGAGGCTATGGCTACACCTTC.